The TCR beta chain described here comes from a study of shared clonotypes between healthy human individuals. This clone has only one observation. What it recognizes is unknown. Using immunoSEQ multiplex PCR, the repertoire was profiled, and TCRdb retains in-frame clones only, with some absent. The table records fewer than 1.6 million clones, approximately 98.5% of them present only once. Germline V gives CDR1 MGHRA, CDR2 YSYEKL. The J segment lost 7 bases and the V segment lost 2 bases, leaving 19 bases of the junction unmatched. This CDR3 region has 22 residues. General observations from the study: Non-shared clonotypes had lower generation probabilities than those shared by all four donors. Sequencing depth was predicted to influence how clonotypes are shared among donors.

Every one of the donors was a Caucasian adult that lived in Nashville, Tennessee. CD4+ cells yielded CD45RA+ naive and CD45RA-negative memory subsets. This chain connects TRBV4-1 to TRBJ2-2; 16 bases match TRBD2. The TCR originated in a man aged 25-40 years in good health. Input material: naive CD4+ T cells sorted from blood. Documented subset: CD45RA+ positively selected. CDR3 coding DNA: TGCGCCAGCAGCCAATCAAGTTTCTCCGCGGGACTAGCGGGAGGGACCCACGGGGAGCTGTTTTTT. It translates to CASSQSSFSAGLAGGTHGELFF.